The clone carrying this T cell receptor delta chain was seen once. Its antigen is not known. Gamma-chain- and delta-chain-specific primers converted PBMC RNA into TCR cDNA. TCRdb reran clone calling via CATT on the RT-PCR reads. Seen here are over 250 delta-chain clones, roughly a third observed once, and the top ten hold roughly 31%. The data originate from a study of delta chains in infants with herpesvirus infections. Study-wide background: A public fetal Vdelta1/Vgamma8 clonotype was sought in postnatally CMV-infected infants.

V was clipped by 0 bases and J by 4 bases, with 5 bases between them. The germline gives CDR1 GEAIGNYY, CDR2 EKD. This CDR3 has 13 residues. Study conclusions and caveats: A few infants infected before 120 days plus one congenital case had the public Vdelta1 clonotype. Later infection age appeared linked to lower public-clonotype frequency among Vdelta1 cells. The public clonotype might exist undetected in CMV-uninfected infants.

J is TRDJ2 and V is TRDV2, with D possibly being TRDD3 (5 bases). The material was peripheral blood, obtained at time point 1 of longitudinal follow-up. The clonotype was recovered from a human donor who was a Ugandan infant, either HIV-exposed or HIV-unexposed (not recorded which). CDR3 protein: CACDTWGTAQLFF. The CDR3 nucleotides are TGTGCCTGTGACACCTGGGGGACAGCACAACTCTTCTTT.